There are many counts of the clone carrying this T cell receptor beta chain. Germline lookup yields CDR1 SEHNR and CDR2 FQNEAQ (reference sequence). With 1 base removed from V and 3 bases from J, the gap between germline ends came to 12 bases. This CDR3 has 15 residues. The data were taken from a study of chronic HIV infection and antiretroviral therapy. TCRdb re-called the 5' RACE reads with MiXCR, one entry per CDR3 protein. The table lists just over 30,000 distinct CDR3 sequences, about 8.6% of them singletons. The sample taken for sequencing was peripheral blood. The clonotype comes from an adult who had HIV and had not received antiretroviral therapy, or was an uninfected healthy control (not recorded which). The chain recombines TRBV7-9 with TRBJ1-1, with no clear D. The CDR3 spells CASSLDEGIYTEAFF. DNA for the CDR3: TGTGCCAGCAGCTTAGATGAGGGTATTTACACTGAAGCTTTCTTT.